These T cell receptor beta chains were read from a single sample in a study of PD-1 blockade in classical Hodgkin lymphoma. Clones were sequenced by immunoSEQ multiplex PCR, and TCRdb holds only the in-frame ones, with some missing. The sample includes around 23,000 clones, 80% to 90% of them seen just once. The sequencing used peripheral blood mononuclear cells (PBMCs), collected before the fourth cycle of nivolumab. These receptors were taken from a human donor with classical Hodgkin lymphoma. CDR3s include the opening cysteine and the closing phenylalanine or tryptophan. Each record gives: CDR3 DNA, CDR3 protein, D gene, V gene, J gene, clone size. The D gene is left open where the match is weak. Expanded clones are given a class, and other clones once, few, many or no size at all.

TGTGCCAGCAGTCCTCGGACAGGGGACTACAATGAGCAGTTCTTC	CASSPRTGDYNEQFF	TRBD1	TRBV27	TRBJ2-1	NA
TGTGCCACCAGCTGGTTTGCTAGCGGACCTATGTACGAGCAGTACTTC	CATSWFASGPMYEQYF	TRBD2	TRBV15	TRBJ2-7	NA
TGTGCCAGCAGTACCTGGGGACAGGGAGGGTACGAGCAGTACTTC	CASSTWGQGGYEQYF	TRBD1	TRBV27	TRBJ2-7	NA
TGCGCCAGCAGCCAAGATCTGCTCGGCAGGTCCCGATTAGATTTCTGGGCCAACGTCCTGACTTTC	CASSQDLLGRSRLDFWANVLTF	NA	TRBV4-3	TRBJ2-6	NA
TGTGCCAGCAGCTTGGTAGGCAGCAGTCAGCAGTACTTC	CASSLVGSSQQYF	NA	TRBV5-8	TRBJ2-7	NA
TGTGCCAGCAGCCGAAGTACGACCAATGAAAAACTGTTTTTT	CASSRSTTNEKLFF	NA	TRBV7-2	TRBJ1-4	NA
TGTGCCAGCAGCCCCCCCAACACAGATACGCAGTATTTT	CASSPPNTDTQYF	NA	TRBV9	TRBJ2-3	NA
TGCGCCAGCAGCCAAGATGGGGGTGGACGCTACGAGCAGTACTTC	CASSQDGGGRYEQYF	NA	TRBV4-3	TRBJ2-7	NA
TGTGCCAGCAGCCCCTATCCCCCCAGGGCAACTAATGAAAAACTGTTTTTT	CASSPYPPRATNEKLFF	NA	TRBV7-6	TRBJ1-4	NA
TGCGCCAGCAGCCTAGGGGACGAGCAGTACTTC	CASSLGDEQYF	NA	TRBV4-3	TRBJ2-7	NA
TGTGCCAGCAGCCGCCTGCAGGGGGCCTACGAGCAGTACTTC	CASSRLQGAYEQYF	TRBD1	TRBV7-2	TRBJ2-7	once
TGCGCCAGCAGCTTTGGGGGTACCTGGGGCTACACCTTC	CASSFGGTWGYTF	NA	TRBV5-1	TRBJ1-2	NA
TGTGCCAGCAGCTTAGTGGCGGGCCCCTCCTACGAGCAGTACTTC	CASSLVAGPSYEQYF	NA	TRBV7-2	TRBJ2-7	NA
TGCGCCAGCAGCTCTGGACAGGGGGTTCAGGAGCCCCAGCATTTT	CASSSGQGVQEPQHF	TRBD1	TRBV5-1	TRBJ1-5	NA
TGTGCCAGCACCTACGGGCATGAGCAGTTCTTC	CASTYGHEQFF	NA	TRBV28	TRBJ2-1	NA
TGTGCCATTCGGACGGAGTTGCAAGGTTCACCCCTCCACTTT	CAIRTELQGSPLHF	NA	TRBV28	TRBJ1-6	NA
TGTGCCATCAGTGAAGCGGGACAGGGCTACGAGCAGTACTTC	CAISEAGQGYEQYF	TRBD1	TRBV10-3	TRBJ2-7	NA
TGTGCCAGCAGCTCAACCGGAGGGCTTGGCACAGATACGCAGTATTTT	CASSSTGGLGTDTQYF	NA	TRBV7-2	TRBJ2-3	NA
TGCAGCGTCGGAAGGACAGCCCAAGCTTTCTTT	CSVGRTAQAFF	NA	TRBV29-1	TRBJ1-1	NA